This T cell receptor beta chain was profiled in a study of CD8 T cells in ankylosing spondylitis. As concerns this clonotype: Its target is unknown.

The V segment lost 0 bases and the J segment 5 bases; nucleotides outside the gene matches: 4. This CDR3 spans 15 amino acids. Germline lookup yields CDR1 DFQATT and CDR2 SNEGSKA (reference sequence). Quantitative 5'-RACE with molecular barcodes generated TCR beta libraries. TCRdb re-analysed the 5' RACE reads in MiXCR, keeping a single row per CDR3 protein. The data show around 450,000 distinct CDR3 sequences, 25% to 30% seen once. Findings and limits, study-wide: Clones tied to disease were said to be significantly enriched in matched ankylosing spondylitis synovial fluid. Ankylosing spondylitis blood appeared to be characterized by a TCR beta motif of under 10 highly homologous variants.

The J gene is TRBJ2-2, the V gene TRBV20-1; the match to TRBD2 covers 9 bases. The sequenced sample was blood, either unsorted or a sorted T cell fraction (not recorded which). The TCR was taken from a male donor with ankylosing spondylitis. The CDR3 is CSARDLAGVTGELFF. CDR3 nucleotides: TGCAGTGCTAGAGATTTAGCGGGAGTTACCGGGGAGCTGTTTTTT.